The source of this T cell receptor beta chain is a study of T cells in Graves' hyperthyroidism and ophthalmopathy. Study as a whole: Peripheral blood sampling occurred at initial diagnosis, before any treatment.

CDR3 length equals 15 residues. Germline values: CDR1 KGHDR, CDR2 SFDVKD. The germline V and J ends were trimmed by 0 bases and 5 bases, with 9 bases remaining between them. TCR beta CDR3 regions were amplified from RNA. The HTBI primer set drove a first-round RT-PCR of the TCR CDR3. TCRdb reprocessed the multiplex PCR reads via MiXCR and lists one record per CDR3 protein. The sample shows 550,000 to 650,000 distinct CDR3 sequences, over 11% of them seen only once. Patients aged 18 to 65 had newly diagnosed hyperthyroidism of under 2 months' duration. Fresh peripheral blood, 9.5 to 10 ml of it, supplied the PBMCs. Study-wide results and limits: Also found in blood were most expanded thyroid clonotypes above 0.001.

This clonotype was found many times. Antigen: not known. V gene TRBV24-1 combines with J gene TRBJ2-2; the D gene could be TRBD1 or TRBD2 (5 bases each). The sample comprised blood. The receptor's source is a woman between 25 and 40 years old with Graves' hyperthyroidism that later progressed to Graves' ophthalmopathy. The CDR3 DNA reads TGTGCCACCAGTGATTTGGGGGGTAGAACCGGGGAGCTGTTTTTT. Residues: CATSDLGGRTGELFF.